These T cell receptor beta chains were read from a single sample in a study of T cells in Graves' hyperthyroidism and ophthalmopathy. TCRdb called the multiplex PCR reads again in MiXCR, with one record for every CDR3 protein. The sample includes around 360,000 distinct CDR3 sequences, around 15% seen only once; the top ten take roughly 19%. Material for sequencing was blood. Receptors were obtained from a woman aged 55-69 years with Graves' ophthalmopathy. Each CDR3 is given with its conserved first and last residue. Each record gives: CDR3 length, V gene, J gene, clone size, D gene, CDR3 DNA, CDR3 protein. A D gene is named only where the DNA matches it firmly. A clone size is listed for some rows: how often the clone was seen (once, few, many), or a class if it is expanded.

CDR3 length: 14
V gene: TRBV25-1
J gene: TRBJ1-1
clone size: -
D gene: -
CDR3 DNA: TGTGCCAGCAGTGAAGCAGGGACCAACACTGAAGCTTTCTTT
CDR3 protein: CASSEAGTNTEAFF

CDR3 length: 15
V gene: TRBV5-1
J gene: TRBJ1-1
clone size: many
D gene: -
CDR3 DNA: TGCGCCAGCAGCTTGGGCCCCAGGGTTGGCACTGAAGCTTTCTTT
CDR3 protein: CASSLGPRVGTEAFF

CDR3 length: 13
V gene: TRBV6-1
J gene: TRBJ1-3
clone size: -
D gene: -
CDR3 DNA: TGTGCCGGAAGGGACAACTCTGGAAACACCATATATTTT
CDR3 protein: CAGRDNSGNTIYF

CDR3 length: 14
V gene: TRBV30
J gene: TRBJ2-5
clone size: many
D gene: -
CDR3 DNA: TGTGCCTGGGGCGCGGGACAGACAAAAGAGACCCAGTACTTC
CDR3 protein: CAWGAGQTKETQYF

CDR3 length: 14
V gene: TRBV20-1
J gene: TRBJ1-5
clone size: -
D gene: -
CDR3 DNA: TGCAGTGCTAGAGCAGGGGCAGGGAATCAGCCCCAGCATTTT
CDR3 protein: CSARAGAGNQPQHF

CDR3 length: 17
V gene: TRBV5-6
J gene: TRBJ2-3
clone size: -
D gene: -
CDR3 DNA: TGTGCCAGCAGCCAAGAGGTCAGGGGAGGAAGCACAGATACGCAGTATTTT
CDR3 protein: CASSQEVRGGSTDTQYF

CDR3 length: 13
V gene: TRBV5-1
J gene: TRBJ2-1
clone size: many
D gene: -
CDR3 DNA: TGCGCCAGCAGCTTAACAGGTAGCCATGAGCAGTTCTTC
CDR3 protein: CASSLTGSHEQFF

CDR3 length: 14
V gene: TRBV12-3/TRBV12-4
J gene: TRBJ1-1
clone size: many
D gene: -
CDR3 DNA: TGTGCCAGCAGGGGGGCGACGTGGGTCCCTGAAGCTTTCTTT
CDR3 protein: CASRGATWVPEAFF

CDR3 length: 13
V gene: TRBV20-1
J gene: TRBJ1-2
clone size: few
D gene: -
CDR3 DNA: TGCAGTGCTAGACAGGAACTAACTCATGGCTACACCTTC
CDR3 protein: CSARQELTHGYTF

CDR3 length: 15
V gene: TRBV3-1
J gene: TRBJ2-3
clone size: many
D gene: -
CDR3 DNA: TGTGCCAGCAGCCAAGATATCGCTAACACAGATACGCAGTATTTT
CDR3 protein: CASSQDIANTDTQYF

CDR3 length: 14
V gene: TRBV30
J gene: TRBJ1-5
clone size: -
D gene: -
CDR3 DNA: TGTGCCTGGAGTGGGACGTATAGCAATCAGCCCCAGCATTTT
CDR3 protein: CAWSGTYSNQPQHF

CDR3 length: 15
V gene: TRBV4-1
J gene: TRBJ2-2
clone size: few
D gene: TRBD2
CDR3 DNA: TGCGCCAGCAGCCAAGGAGATAGCGGGACCGGGGAGCTGTTTTTT
CDR3 protein: CASSQGDSGTGELFF

CDR3 length: 14
V gene: TRBV20-1
J gene: TRBJ1-6
clone size: many
D gene: TRBD1
CDR3 DNA: TGCAGTGCTAGGGTCCAGGGGGCAAGCTCACCCCTCCACTTT
CDR3 protein: CSARVQGASSPLHF

CDR3 length: 15
V gene: TRBV4-1
J gene: TRBJ2-7
clone size: -
D gene: -
CDR3 DNA: TGCGCCAGCAGCCAAGAGAACAGGGCGGCCTACGAGCAGTACTTC
CDR3 protein: CASSQENRAAYEQYF